These 2 T cell receptor beta chains were sequenced from one sample in a study of CD8+CD57+ T cells in acquired aplastic anemia. Patients included in sequencing had previously demonstrated CD8+CD57+ cell expansion by flow cytometry. Genomic DNA acted as the template from which TCR beta VDJ combination and CDR3 sequence profiling were carried out. TCRdb processed the reads anew with MiXCR; each CDR3 protein has one entry. The sample has under 350,000 distinct CDR3 sequences, approximately 58% seen once. Sample: sorted CD4+, CD8+, or CD8+CD57+ T cells (not recorded which) from PBMCs. The origin of the receptors is a human donor with aplastic anemia.

To note about this clonotype: Because the CDR3 is missing its conserved closing phenylalanine or tryptophan, this is likely a read error. The limits of the CDR3 on the DNA are not certain, so only TCRdb's listed CDR3 is given. The chain couples TRBV2 to TRBJ2-5. The CDR3 totals 8 residues, both ends included. Germline loops: CDR1 SNHLY, CDR2 FYNNEI. This CDR3 reads CASSDQAH.

In this sample, this clonotype turned up many times. This sequence joins TRBV7-3 and TRBJ2-2; 14 bases align to TRBD2. Germline assignment: CDR1 SGHTA and CDR2 FQGTGA. The CDR3 is 16 residues long. V was pared by 5 bases and J by 7 bases, with 6 bases of the junction left unmatched. CDR3 sequence: CASSPPGTSGSGELFF. CDR3 in DNA: TGTGCCAGCAGCCCGCCCGGGACTAGCGGGAGCGGGGAGCTGTTTTTT.